These 27 T cell receptor beta chains were sequenced from one sample in a study of patients and donors after allogeneic stem cell transplantation. TCRdb reprocessed the RT-PCR reads via MiXCR and lists one record per CDR3 protein. The sample yields some 200,000 distinct CDR3 sequences, 41% seen once. Material for sequencing was blood, either unsorted or a sorted T cell fraction (not recorded which). These receptors originate from a human donor who was either an allogeneic HSCT recipient or a stem cell or donor lymphocyte infusion donor (not recorded which). It is not recorded whose cells these are; they may come from a transplant donor.

The rearrangement links TRBV5-1 to TRBJ2-1, with 9 nucleotides matching TRBD2. Germline assignment: CDR1 SGHRS and CDR2 YFSETQ. The CDR3 totals 15 residues. V lost 3 bases, J lost 4 bases, and 5 bases stayed unmatched. The CDR3 loop reads CASSSPSGDYNEQFF. The CDR3 DNA is TGCGCCAGCAGCTCTCCTAGCGGGGATTACAATGAGCAGTTCTTC.

V is TRBV28 and J is TRBJ1-1, with unresolved D. Trimming shortened V by 1 base and J by 5 bases, and 20 bases separated the two germline ends. The germline V gene has CDR1 MDHEN and CDR2 SYDVKM. The CDR3 contains 17 residues. Written as DNA, the CDR3 is TGTGCCAGCAGTTTATTCGATTTGGGCAGTAGAGGGACTGAAGCTTTCTTT. Translation: CASSLFDLGSRGTEAFF.

The chain joins TRBV9 to TRBJ2-7; D unclear. With 3 bases removed from V and 7 bases from J, the gap between germline ends came to 8 bases. Germline CDR1 and CDR2: SGDLS and YYNGEE. This CDR3 spans 11 amino acids. The CDR3 sequence: CASSGQEEQYF. In DNA form, the CDR3 reads TGTGCCAGCAGCGGCCAAGAGGAGCAGTACTTC.

CDR3 bases: TGTGCCAGCAGCCAAGCCTCCTATGAGCAGTTCTTC. Its protein product is CASSQASYEQFF. The chain uses TRBV3-1 and TRBJ2-1, with D uncertain. Germline V gene sequence: CDR1 LGHDT, CDR2 YNNKEL (reference sequence). V shed 1 base and J shed 8 bases, with 6 bases lying between them. This CDR3 region has 12 residues.

V is TRBV5-1 and J is TRBJ1-3; D remains unclear. Trimming pared 0 bases from V and 0 bases from J, leaving 1 base between. This CDR3 is built from 13 residues. Germline-derived CDR1 and CDR2 are SGHRS and YFSETQ. The CDR3 region is CASSLASGNTIYF. The CDR3 bases are TGCGCCAGCAGCTTGGCCTCTGGAAACACCATATATTTT.

This chain uses TRBV20-1 with TRBJ2-1; 8 positions agree with TRBD2. Germline loops: CDR1 DFQATT, CDR2 SNEGSKA (reference sequence). This CDR3 has 13 amino acids. The trim removed 4 bases at V and 5 bases at J, leaving 4 bases unmatched. This CDR3 is CSAISGKNNEQFF. CDR3 DNA sequence: TGCAGTGCTATTAGCGGGAAAAACAATGAGCAGTTCTTC.

Only a few counts were recorded for this clonotype. This chain links TRBV3-1 with TRBJ2-7; D not resolved. Trimming pared 2 bases from V and 4 bases from J, leaving 12 bases between. The germline V gene has CDR1 LGHDT and CDR2 YNNKEL (reference sequence). CDR3 length equals 14 residues. The CDR3: CASSQSYVAYEQYF. As DNA, the CDR3 is TGTGCCAGCAGCCAAAGCTACGTTGCTTACGAGCAGTACTTC.

This rearrangement joins TRBV30 to TRBJ2-7, with 9 nucleotides matching TRBD1. This CDR3 is built from 15 residues. With 2 bases clipped from V and 3 bases from J, the junction kept 8 bases outside the gene matches. Germline-derived CDR1 and CDR2 are GTSNPN and SVGIG (reference sequence). This CDR3 reads CAWSLETGGIYEQYF. CDR3 DNA sequence: TGTGCCTGGAGTCTGGAAACAGGGGGCATCTACGAGCAGTACTTC.

V and J are TRBV7-2 and TRBJ1-1; 9 bases are a match to TRBD1. Trimming took 3 bases from V and 5 from J; bases not matched to a gene: 16. CDR3 length: 18 amino acids. Germline CDR1 is SGHTA and CDR2 is FQGNSA. CDR3 sequence (DNA): TGTGCCAGCAGCTTCGGTGCACCCGGGACAGGGAGGAGGACTGAAGCTTTCTTT. As protein: CASSFGAPGTGRRTEAFF.

This rearrangement joins TRBV27 to TRBJ2-7, with unresolved D. The CDR3 covers 13 residues. Germline CDR1 MNHEY, CDR2 SMNVEV (reference sequence). Trimming took 4 bases from V and 3 from J, leaving 10 bases between them. CDR3 in amino acids: CASSSGPSYEQYF. CDR3 nucleotides: TGTGCCAGCAGTTCAGGCCCGAGCTACGAGCAGTACTTC.

This clonotype was observed a few times. This chain links TRBV28 with TRBJ1-1, with 8 bases fitting TRBD1. The CDR3 contains 14 residues. Germline CDR1 and CDR2: MDHEN and SYDVKM. The V segment lost 2 bases and the J segment 6 bases; nucleotides outside the gene matches: 5. CDR3 bases: TGTGCCAGCAGTTTAGCGGACAGGGACCCTGAAGCTTTCTTT. Its translation: CASSLADRDPEAFF.

The chain joins TRBV27 to TRBJ2-7, with D tentatively TRBD1 (5 bases). V dropped 6 bases and J dropped 0 bases, with 15 bases sitting between them. Germline CDR1 is MNHEY and CDR2 is SMNVEV (reference sequence). The CDR3 is 15 residues long. This chain's CDR3 is CASRTQVLGSYEQYF. The CDR3 region has the DNA TGTGCCAGCAGGACACAGGTCCTGGGCTCCTACGAGCAGTACTTC.

The chain carries TRBV28 and TRBJ2-1, with 10 bases aligning to TRBD2. V gave up 0 bases and J gave up 8 bases; unmatched junction bases: 7. This CDR3 is built from 16 residues. In germline, CDR1 is MDHEN, CDR2 SYDVKM. The DNA of the CDR3 is TGTGCCAGCAGTTTATGGGCTAGCGGGAGAAACGATGAGCAGTTCTTC. Translation gives CASSLWASGRNDEQFF.

The CDR3 DNA sequence: TGTGCCAGCAGTGAACGGGGGAACACTGAAGCTTTCTTT. Translating gives CASSERGNTEAFF. The chain employs TRBV25-1 and TRBJ1-1; D is unclear. Germline V CDR1 and CDR2: MGHDK, SYGVNS. The CDR3 contains 13 residues. V lost 2 bases and J lost 1, with 5 bases in between.

The rearrangement uses TRBV29-1 and TRBJ2-3; TRBD1 is a possible D gene (5 bases). This CDR3 spans 15 amino acids. Looked up from germline, CDR1 is SQVTM and CDR2 is ANQGSEA. The V end lost 1 base, the J end lost 0 bases, and 11 bases lay between the germline ends. CDR3 coding DNA: TGCAGCGTTGAAGGCTACCAGGGCAGCACAGATACGCAGTATTTT. Translation: CSVEGYQGSTDTQYF.

This clonotype was observed a few times. The chain carries TRBV12-3 or TRBV12-4 and TRBJ2-4; no definite D call. The CDR3 totals 13 residues. Between the trimmed V and J ends, which lost 3 bases and 0 bases, there was a span of 3 bases. The CDR3 spells CASSFIAKNIQYF. DNA of the CDR3: TGTGCCAGCAGTTTTATAGCCAAAAACATTCAGTACTTC.

The chain couples TRBV9 to TRBJ1-2; D is undetermined. Trimming cost V 0 bases and J 4 bases, with 7 bases left between them. CDR1 SGDLS and CDR2 YYNGEE come from the germline V gene. CDR3 length equals 13 residues. This chain's CDR3 is CASSVGPIYGYTF. CDR3 DNA: TGTGCCAGCAGCGTAGGACCGATCTATGGCTACACCTTC.

A word on this clonotype: This may be a read error, as it is one base from a much larger clone. CDR3 residues: CASSYMGTAYQPRHF. CDR3 in DNA: TGTGCCAGCAGTTACATGGGGACAGCATATCAGCCCCGGCATTTT. The chain is built from TRBV6-2 or TRBV6-3 and TRBJ1-5; 7 bases align to TRBD1. The CDR3 consists of 15 residues. The germline V gene encodes CDR1 MNHEY and CDR2 SVGEGT.

J is TRBJ1-1 and V is TRBV6-1, with a tentative D call TRBD1 (6 bases). Germline V gene lookup returns CDR1 MNHNS and CDR2 SASEGT. V lost 7 bases and J lost 4, with 13 bases in between. The CDR3 has 13 residues. CDR3: CASNHREGTEAFF. For the CDR3, the DNA is TGTGCCAGCAACCACAGGGAAGGCACTGAAGCTTTCTTT.

In its sample, this clonotype was seen once. The junction departs from the called germline gene at one end, perhaps through a read error. The chain is built from TRBV12-3 or TRBV12-4 and TRBJ1-6; 7 nucleotides match TRBD1. The CDR3 length is 13 residues. In DNA, the CDR3 is TGTGCCAGCAGCCCGACAGGGAATTCACCCCTCCATTTT. Protein: CASSPTGNSPLHF.

As DNA, the CDR3 is TGTGCCAGCAGCGTCTCCGGGACGGACAAGGAGCAGTACTTC. Translation: CASSVSGTDKEQYF. This chain uses TRBV7-9 with TRBJ2-7; D could derive from TRBD1 or TRBD2 (5 bases each). The CDR3 has 14 residues. Germline CDR1 SEHNR, CDR2 FQNEAQ (reference sequence). The V gene lost 5 bases and the J gene lost 7 bases, with 18 bases spanning the gap.

Only a few counts were recorded for this clonotype. The rearrangement links TRBV27 to TRBJ1-6; 7 nucleotides align to TRBD1. J gave up 4 bases and V 5 bases, and 11 bases lay outside the gene matches. The length of the CDR3 is 17 residues. CDR1 is MNHEY and CDR2 is SMNVEV in the germline V gene (reference sequence). The CDR3 sequence is CASSQKPPGQYNSPLHF. In DNA form, the CDR3 reads TGTGCCAGCAGTCAGAAGCCGCCGGGACAGTATAATTCACCCCTCCACTTT.

This clonotype appeared a few times. The chain has TRBV7-2 and TRBJ1-2; 7 nucleotides match TRBD1. J lost 8 bases, V lost 3 bases, and 3 bases had no gene match. CDR3 length equals 12 residues. CDR1 and CDR2 from the germline V gene are SGHTA and FQGNSA. The CDR3 DNA is TGTGCCAGCAGCTTTGACAGGGACGGCTACACCTTC. Its protein is CASSFDRDGYTF.

This chain uses TRBV9 with TRBJ2-1; 12 nucleotides align to TRBD2. The ends lost 0 bases at V and 2 bases at J; junction bases unmatched: 3. The CDR3 sequence is 17 residues long. The germline V gene encodes CDR1 SGDLS and CDR2 YYNGEE. CDR3 region: CASSVGLAGAAYNEQFF. In DNA, the CDR3 is TGTGCCAGCAGCGTAGGACTAGCGGGAGCAGCCTACAATGAGCAGTTCTTC.

J is TRBJ2-7 and V is TRBV4-3; D uncertain. The V gene's germline CDR1 is LGHNA and CDR2 YSLEER. The CDR3 loop spans 14 amino acids. Trimming removed 1 base at V and 2 bases at J, with 9 bases between. The CDR3 protein is CASSQGGGPYEQYF. The CDR3 DNA reads TGCGCCAGCAGCCAAGGGGGTGGGCCCTACGAGCAGTACTTC.

The chain has TRBV12-3 or TRBV12-4 and TRBJ1-2; no reliable D call. This CDR3 is 14 amino acids long. Trimming left V 6 bases short and J 1 base short, with 12 bases between. In DNA form, the CDR3 reads TGTGCCAGCAGGCCTCGACTGGTTAACTATGGCTACACCTTC. Protein: CASRPRLVNYGYTF.

About this clonotype: This is likely a read error, given that the CDR3 carries no conserved phenylalanine or tryptophan at its end. The gene calls are TRBV28 and TRBJ1-6; TRBD1 agrees at 10 bases. The CDR3 contains 16 residues. Germline-derived CDR1 and CDR2 are MDHEN and SYDVKM. V lost 2 bases and J lost 10; bases outside the gene matches: 8. CDR3 protein: CASSLNGQGGGSPLHL. CDR3 nucleotides: TGTGCCAGCAGTTTAAACGGACAGGGGGGAGGGTCACCCCTCCACTTG.